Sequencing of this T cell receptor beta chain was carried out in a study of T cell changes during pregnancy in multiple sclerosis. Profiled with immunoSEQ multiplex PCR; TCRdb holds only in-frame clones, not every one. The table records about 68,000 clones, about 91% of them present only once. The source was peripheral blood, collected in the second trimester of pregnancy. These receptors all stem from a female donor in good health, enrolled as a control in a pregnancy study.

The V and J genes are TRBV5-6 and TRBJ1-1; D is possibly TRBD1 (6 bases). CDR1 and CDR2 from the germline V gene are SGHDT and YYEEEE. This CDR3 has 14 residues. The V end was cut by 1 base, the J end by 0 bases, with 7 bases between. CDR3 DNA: TGTGCCAGCAGCTTGTACAGGGTGAACACTGAAGCTTTCTTT. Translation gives CASSLYRVNTEAFF. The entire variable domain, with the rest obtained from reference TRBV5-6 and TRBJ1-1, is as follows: DAGVTQSPTHLIKTRGQQVTLRCSPKSGHDTVSWYQQALGQGPQFIFQYYEEEERQRGNFPDRFSGHQFPNYSSELNVNALLLGDSALYLCASSLYRVNTEAFFGQGTRLTVV.